This T cell receptor (beta chain) was sequenced for a study of cytomegalovirus exposure and HLA in healthy donors. Study-wide results and caveats: Upon later analysis, TCR association rates were observed to vary by HLA locus, being highest for DRB1 and lowest for HLA-C. Being indistinguishable, some V segments were excluded, TRBV6-2 and TRBV6-3 among them.

60 Vbeta and 13 Jbeta primers were used in PCR. Generated by immunoSEQ multiplex PCR, the TCRdb table keeps only in-frame clones and is missing some. The data show approximately 30,000 clones, and the top ten clones hold approximately 2%. With respect to this clone: Its target is unknown.

Germline V CDR1 and CDR2: SGHNT, YYREEE (reference sequence). CDR3 size: 15 residues. V trimming: 4 bases; J trimming: 4 bases; junction bases outside the gene matches: 7. The specimen sequenced was PBMCs. This receptor was obtained from a woman aged 35 to 49 in good health and CMV-seropositive. The V gene is TRBV5-4, the J gene TRBJ1-3; 8 bases are a match to TRBD1. CDR3 sequence (DNA): TGTGCCAGCAGCCGGGACAGGACGGGCGGAAACACCATATATTTT. Translated, it gives CASSRDRTGGNTIYF.